A selection of T cell receptor beta chains follows, all from one sample in a study of T cells in Graves' hyperthyroidism and ophthalmopathy. From the multiplex PCR reads, TCRdb called clonotypes with MiXCR, one entry per CDR3 protein. The sample carries some 460,000 distinct CDR3 sequences, around 14% recorded once. Sequenced material: blood. The receptor set was obtained from a woman aged 18-35 years with Graves' hyperthyroidism. Both conserved end residues are part of each CDR3. A D gene is named only where the DNA matches it firmly. Clone size is shown for a subset of rows, as once, few, many or a class of expanded clone.

J: TRBJ2-5; size: NA; V: TRBV5-1; D: TRBD1; DNA: TGCGCCAGCACCACAGCAGGGGGCTTTGTGGAGACCCAGTACTTC; CDR3: CASTTAGGFVETQYF
J: TRBJ2-3; size: many; V: TRBV7-9; D: TRBD2; DNA: TGTGCCAGCAGCTTAGGGGCACTAGCGGGACGCACAGATACGCAGTATTTT; CDR3: CASSLGALAGRTDTQYF
J: TRBJ2-3; size: NA; V: TRBV6-2/TRBV6-3; D: NA; DNA: TGTGCCAGCAGACCCCTAGCGACCGGCCGCACAGATACGCAGTATTTT; CDR3: CASRPLATGRTDTQYF
J: TRBJ2-7; size: many; V: TRBV6-1; D: TRBD1; DNA: TGTGCCAGCAGGGACAGGCGGTGGGACGAGCAGTACTTC; CDR3: CASRDRRWDEQYF
J: TRBJ2-1; size: once; V: TRBV6-5; D: TRBD2; DNA: TGTGCCAGCAGTTACTCCGGGGGGGGTGCCAATGAGCAGTTCTTC; CDR3: CASSYSGGGANEQFF
J: TRBJ2-1; size: many; V: TRBV20-1; D: NA; DNA: TGCAGTGCTAGAGGAGGGGGACTCAGCTCCTACAATGAGCAGTTCTTC; CDR3: CSARGGGLSSYNEQFF
J: TRBJ2-7; size: many; V: TRBV6-1; D: NA; DNA: TGTGCCAGCAGGGTGACAGGCCTAGGCGAGCAGTACTTC; CDR3: CASRVTGLGEQYF
J: TRBJ1-1; size: NA; V: TRBV4-3; D: NA; DNA: TGCGCCAGCAGCCCACGTAGGGTGGCCACTGAAGCTTTCTTT; CDR3: CASSPRRVATEAFF
J: TRBJ1-1; size: few; V: TRBV3-1; D: NA; DNA: TGTGCCAGCAGCCAGGAGGTGGGGACAACTGAAGCTTTCTTT; CDR3: CASSQEVGTTEAFF
J: TRBJ2-7; size: many; V: TRBV20-1; D: NA; DNA: TGCAGTGCTAGAGATATACTTGGCGAGTATTCGGAGCAGTACTTC; CDR3: CSARDILGEYSEQYF
J: TRBJ2-3; size: many; V: TRBV7-2; D: NA; DNA: TGTGCCAGCAGCCCTCAGGGTCGTGGAGATACGCAGTATTTT; CDR3: CASSPQGRGDTQYF
J: TRBJ2-7; size: few; V: TRBV29-1; D: NA; DNA: TGCAGCGCTAGTCCCTTTAGACAAGACGAGCAGTACTTC; CDR3: CSASPFRQDEQYF
J: TRBJ1-1; size: few; V: TRBV10-3; D: TRBD1; DNA: TGTGCCACCTATAACAGGGGGCGAGACGCTTTCTTT; CDR3: CATYNRGRDAFF
J: TRBJ2-7; size: few; V: TRBV20-1; D: NA; DNA: TGCAGTGCTAGGGACAGTGGCGAGCAGTACTTC; CDR3: CSARDSGEQYF
J: TRBJ2-7; size: many; V: TRBV7-8; D: TRBD2; DNA: TGTGCCAGCAGCTTAGTACTAGCGTATGTCTCCTACGAGCAGTACTTC; CDR3: CASSLVLAYVSYEQYF
J: TRBJ1-1; size: many; V: TRBV9; D: NA; DNA: TGTGCCAGCAGTTTGGGTCGAGACACTGAAGCTTTCTTT; CDR3: CASSLGRDTEAFF
J: TRBJ2-7; size: few; V: TRBV29-1; D: NA; DNA: TGCAGCGTTACTGGGACCCAGGAGACTAGTTACGAGCAGTACTTC; CDR3: CSVTGTQETSYEQYF
J: TRBJ2-3; size: many; V: TRBV6-2/TRBV6-3; D: NA; DNA: TGTGCCAGCAGCCTCGCGGGGAGTTGGTGGGGGCGCACAGATACGCAGTATTTT; CDR3: CASSLAGSWWGRTDTQYF
J: TRBJ1-2; size: many; V: TRBV6-1; D: TRBD1; DNA: TGTGCCAGCAGTGAGACAGGGTCTAGTGGCTACACCTTC; CDR3: CASSETGSSGYTF
J: TRBJ2-7; size: many; V: TRBV2; D: NA; DNA: TGTGCCAGCAGTGAATGGGGTGGAGAGCAGTACTTC; CDR3: CASSEWGGEQYF
J: TRBJ1-4; size: many; V: TRBV12-5; D: NA; DNA: TGTGCTAGTGGTTTGGTACCTTACGGCCTGGTGTTTTTAAGGTCTAATGAAAAACTGTTTTTT; CDR3: CASGLVPYGLVFLRSNEKLFF
J: TRBJ2-3; size: few; V: TRBV5-1; D: TRBD2; DNA: TGCGCCAGCAGCTCGGCGGGACTAGCGGGTGCTAGCACAGATACGCAGTATTTT; CDR3: CASSSAGLAGASTDTQYF
J: TRBJ2-1; size: once; V: TRBV3-1; D: TRBD2; DNA: TGTGCCAGCAGCCCAGGACGCACTAGCGGGAAAGGGATCTTC; CDR3: CASSPGRTSGKGIF
J: TRBJ1-3; size: NA; V: TRBV5-6; D: NA; DNA: TGTGCCAGCAGCTACCGTCTGGGCCCTGGAAACACCATATATTTT; CDR3: CASSYRLGPGNTIYF
J: TRBJ1-4; size: NA; V: TRBV11-2; D: NA; DNA: TGTGCCAGTACCCCTCGGGCGGGGGTAGGAAATGAAAAACTGTTTTTT; CDR3: CASTPRAGVGNEKLFF
J: TRBJ2-5; size: NA; V: TRBV6-2/TRBV6-3; D: TRBD1; DNA: TGTGCCAGCAGCCTAGGACAGGCAAGCCGAGAGACCCAGTACTTC; CDR3: CASSLGQASRETQYF
J: TRBJ2-1; size: NA; V: TRBV4-1; D: NA; DNA: TGCGCCAGCAGCCAGTCTCATCAGCGGGACAATGAGCAGTTCTTC; CDR3: CASSQSHQRDNEQFF
J: TRBJ2-1; size: many; V: TRBV3-1; D: NA; DNA: TGTGCCAGCGGGCGAGATGAGCAGTTCTTC; CDR3: CASGRDEQFF
J: TRBJ2-6; size: many; V: TRBV15; D: NA; DNA: TGTGCCACCAGCAGAGAGGTTGGCTCCGGGGCCAACGTCCTGACTTTC; CDR3: CATSREVGSGANVLTF
J: TRBJ2-5; size: many; V: TRBV7-2; D: TRBD2; DNA: TGTGCCAGCAGCGGCGAACTAGCGGGGGGGCAAGAGACCCAGTACTTC; CDR3: CASSGELAGGQETQYF
J: TRBJ2-7; size: many; V: TRBV3-1; D: NA; DNA: TGTGCCAGCAGCCAAGCCGCCTACGAGCAGTACTTC; CDR3: CASSQAAYEQYF